This record looks at one T cell receptor beta chain sequence and its context. The entry originates in a study of T cell responses to AZD1222 COVID-19 vaccine. Assay: immunoSEQ multiplex PCR; the TCRdb copy retains only in-frame clones and omits some. The data hold about 180,000 clones, with roughly 90% observed a single time. In germline, CDR1 is SEHNR, CDR2 FQNEAQ (reference sequence). V lost 5 bases to trimming and J lost 7 bases, with 11 bases between them. This CDR3 is 13 amino acids long. The chain recombines TRBV7-9 with TRBJ1-4; no clear D gene. The starting material was peripheral blood, obtained on day 0 of AZD1222 vaccination. The receptor comes from an adult in good health. This CDR3 is CASSPLESEKLFF. CDR3 sequence (DNA): TGTGCCAGCAGCCCTCTGGAAAGTGAAAAACTGTTTTTT.